Below are 29 T cell receptor beta chains sequenced from a single sample in a study of T cell changes during pregnancy in multiple sclerosis. TCRdb's copy holds only in-frame clones and misses some; the assay was immunoSEQ multiplex PCR. The data contain around 49,000 clones, 90% of them singletons. The starting material was peripheral blood, obtained after pregnancy. These receptors were obtained from a female donor in good health, enrolled as a control in a pregnancy study.

This clone has only one observation. This chain connects TRBV27 to TRBJ1-2; 7 bases match TRBD1. CDR3 length equals 14 residues. Per the germline V gene, CDR1 is MNHEY and CDR2 is SMNVEV (reference sequence). Trimming took 3 bases from V and 6 from J; bases not matched to a gene: 7. The CDR3 protein is CASSFMEQGHGYTF. The CDR3 bases are TGTGCCAGCAGTTTCATGGAACAGGGGCATGGCTACACCTTC.

V usage is TRBV4-1 and J usage is TRBJ2-7, with D unresolved. The length of the CDR3 is 14 residues. The germline V and J ends were trimmed by 1 base and 2 bases, with 9 bases remaining between them. The germline V gene encodes CDR1 MGHRA and CDR2 YSYEKL. The CDR3 loop reads CASSQGAETYEQYF. CDR3 in DNA: TGCGCCAGCAGCCAAGGGGCCGAGACCTACGAGCAGTACTTC.

This clone was recorded once. The chain has TRBV6-1 and TRBJ2-7; D is possibly TRBD1 (5 bases). Trimming left V 4 bases short and J 7 bases short, with 20 bases between. This CDR3 has 15 amino acids. Germline V gene lookup returns CDR1 MNHNS and CDR2 SASEGT. As DNA, the CDR3 is TGTGCCAGCAGTGGGGGCCTACCCCCCTTTGGTGAGCAGTACTTC. It codes for CASSGGLPPFGEQYF.

This clone counts as medium-sized. This sequence joins TRBV11-2 and TRBJ1-6; tentatively, D is TRBD1 (6 bases). Trimming left V 5 bases short and J 11 bases short, with 25 bases between. The CDR3 totals 17 residues. From germline, CDR1 is SGHAT and CDR2 FQNNGV. The CDR3 nucleotides read TGTGCCAGCAGCCAAGGCGTCGGGGGGCGCGGGGAGGCACCCCTCCACTTT. The encoded protein is CASSQGVGGRGEAPLHF.

The chain combines TRBV7-9 with TRBJ1-2; possibly TRBD1 for D (5 bases). V lost 2 bases and J 5 bases, leaving 18 bases between the germline ends. The germline CDR1 and CDR2 sequences are SEHNR and FQNEAQ (reference sequence). The CDR3 has 16 amino acids. CDR3 protein: CASSLSWGEGPYGYTF. DNA for the CDR3: TGTGCCAGCAGCTTATCGTGGGGGGAGGGACCGTATGGCTACACCTTC.

The rearrangement uses TRBV7-2 and TRBJ1-1; TRBD1 is a possible D gene (6 bases). Germline CDR1 SGHTA, CDR2 FQGNSA. V was shortened by 1 base and J by 4 bases, with 13 bases between the two germline ends. CDR3 size: 15 residues. The CDR3, as DNA: TGTGCCAGCAGCTTAGAGGCGGGGGGCATCACTGAAGCTTTCTTT. This codes for CASSLEAGGITEAFF.

With respect to this clone: The sample has other DNA sequences that encode this CDR3 too. The chain is built from TRBV6-4 and TRBJ2-6; D ambiguous. This CDR3 is built from 15 residues. V was pared by 0 bases and J by 0 bases, with 3 bases between. CDR1 and CDR2 (germline): MRHNA, SNTAGT. This chain's CDR3 is CASSDSHSGANVLTF. CDR3 nucleotides: TGTGCCAGCAGTGACTCACACTCTGGGGCCAACGTCCTGACTTTC.

The rearrangement uses TRBV5-1 and TRBJ1-3; D gene uncertain. CDR3 length equals 16 residues. CDR1 SGHRS and CDR2 YFSETQ come from the germline V gene. V shed 2 bases and J shed 4 bases, with 16 bases lying between them. The CDR3 region has the DNA TGCGCCAGCAGCTTAAACGAGGCCGGCGGGGGAAACACCATATATTTT. This codes for CASSLNEAGGGNTIYF.

V gene TRBV6-1 combines with J gene TRBJ2-3; D unresolved. The V gene lost 7 bases and the J gene lost 4 bases, with 6 bases spanning the gap. CDR3 length equals 11 residues. The germline V gene has CDR1 MNHNS and CDR2 SASEGT. CDR3 loop: CASTLADTQYF. In DNA, the CDR3 is TGTGCCAGCACACTCGCAGATACGCAGTATTTT.

The rearrangement joins TRBV11-2 to TRBJ2-7; D remains unclear. From germline, CDR1 is SGHAT and CDR2 FQNNGV. V was clipped by 5 bases and J by 2 bases, with 13 bases between them. The CDR3 totals 14 residues. The CDR3 region is CASSPPGGAYEQYF. The CDR3 coding sequence is TGTGCCAGCAGCCCCCCCGGCGGAGCCTACGAGCAGTACTTC.

Written as DNA, the CDR3 is TGTGCCAGTAGTATGGGACAGCGTCCCTACAATGAGCAGTTCTTC. Its translation is CASSMGQRPYNEQFF. The chain carries TRBV19 and TRBJ2-1, with TRBD1 identical over 7 bases. V was clipped by 3 bases and J by 2 bases; unmatched bases: 4. The CDR3 is 15 amino acids. The V gene's germline CDR1 is LNHDA and CDR2 SQIVND (reference sequence).

Here the CDR3 reads CASSYSRTGGVDTQYF. Written as DNA, the CDR3 is TGTGCCAGCAGTTATAGTCGGACGGGGGGGGTGGATACGCAGTATTTT. V is TRBV6-5 and J is TRBJ2-3; 8 nucleotides line up with TRBD2. The CDR3 is 16 amino acids. Germline V gene data show CDR1 as MNHEY and CDR2 as SVGAGI. Trimming cost V 3 bases and J 6 bases; bases outside gene matches: 11.

The chain combines TRBV6-4 with TRBJ2-2; a possible D gene is TRBD1 (5 bases). Germline V gene sequence: CDR1 MRHNA, CDR2 SNTAGT. V lost 0 bases and J lost 2, with 10 bases in between. The CDR3 has 16 residues. The CDR3 sequence is CASSDSGETNTGELFF. CDR3 coding DNA: TGTGCCAGCAGTGACTCAGGGGAAACCAACACCGGGGAGCTGTTTTTT.

The CDR3 DNA follows: TGTGCCAGCGGCTTCTCAACTAATGAAAAACTGTTTTTT. It yields the protein CASGFSTNEKLFF. The V call is TRBV6-6, the J call TRBJ1-4; D ambiguous. The V end lost 8 bases, the J end lost 0 bases, and 7 bases lay between the germline ends. The CDR3 loop spans 13 amino acids. CDR1 is MNHNY, CDR2 SVGAGI, per germline (reference sequence).

The J gene is TRBJ2-1, the V gene TRBV6-6, with a tentative D call TRBD2 (5 bases). This CDR3 comprises 16 residues. CDR1 and CDR2 from the germline V gene are MNHNY and SVGAGI (reference sequence). Trimming removed 5 bases at V and 6 bases at J, with 20 bases between. In DNA form, the CDR3 reads TGTGCCAGCAGTGCCCTTGTTGGGCACGGGGTCAATGAGCAGTTCTTC. It translates to CASSALVGHGVNEQFF.

The chain carries TRBV6-4 and TRBJ2-2; perhaps TRBD2 as D (6 bases). In germline, CDR1 is MRHNA, CDR2 SNTAGT. Trimming took off 7 bases at V and 5 bases at J, with 14 bases between the two ends. CDR3 length equals 14 residues. CDR3 bases: TGTGCCAGCAAAGGCGGGGCCGATACCGGGGAGCTGTTTTTT. It codes for CASKGGADTGELFF.

The rearrangement uses TRBV6-6 and TRBJ2-2, with a weak D call TRBD2 (6 bases). Germline loops: CDR1 MNHNY, CDR2 SVGAGI (reference sequence). V was shortened by 6 bases and J by 2 bases, with 13 bases between the two germline ends. The CDR3 has 15 residues. CDR3 in amino acids: CASRTTRSNTGELFF. CDR3 bases: TGTGCCAGCAGAACGACTAGAAGCAACACCGGGGAGCTGTTTTTT.

The chain employs TRBV6-1 and TRBJ1-2; TRBD1 is a possible D gene (5 bases). Trimming left V 1 base short and J 2 bases short, with 5 bases between. The CDR3 runs to 13 residues. Looked up from germline, CDR1 is MNHNS and CDR2 is SASEGT. The CDR3 here is CASSEDRNYGYTF. Here the CDR3 DNA reads TGTGCCAGCAGTGAAGACAGGAACTATGGCTACACCTTC.

The chain joins TRBV5-4 to TRBJ2-7, with D possibly being TRBD2 (5 bases). The V end was cut by 4 bases, the J end by 6 bases, with 20 bases between. Germline V gene sequence: CDR1 SGHNT, CDR2 YYREEE (reference sequence). CDR3 size: 15 residues. The CDR3: CASSPFGVVPGEQYF. DNA of the CDR3: TGTGCCAGCAGCCCGTTCGGGGTGGTTCCTGGCGAGCAGTACTTC.

The chain links TRBV14 to TRBJ1-4; perhaps TRBD1 as D (6 bases). In germline, CDR1 is SGHDN, CDR2 FVKESK. Trimming removed 4 bases at V and 8 bases at J, with 14 bases between. This CDR3 region has 14 residues. This CDR3 is CASSPGGGREKLFF. CDR3 in DNA: TGTGCCAGCAGCCCCGGGGGGGGCAGAGAAAAACTGTTTTTT.

The rearrangement joins TRBV5-6 to TRBJ1-5, with D possibly matching TRBD1 (5 bases). With 4 bases removed from V and 0 bases from J, the gap between germline ends came to 11 bases. CDR1 is SGHDT and CDR2 is YYEEEE in the germline V gene. This CDR3 has 15 residues. CDR3 sequence: CASSPGAGSNQPQHF. CDR3 DNA sequence: TGTGCCAGCAGCCCTGGGGCAGGTAGCAATCAGCCCCAGCATTTT.

The CDR3 here is CASSEEGGGYNEQFF. CDR3 sequence (DNA): TGTGCCAGCAGTGAGGAGGGGGGGGGCTACAATGAGCAGTTCTTC. The chain recombines TRBV6-1 with TRBJ2-1, with D maybe TRBD2 (7 bases). Trimming cost V 3 bases and J 3 bases, with 12 bases left between them. CDR1 is MNHNS, CDR2 SASEGT, per germline. The length of the CDR3 is 15 residues.

This chain connects TRBV29-1 to TRBJ2-1; 14 bases agree with TRBD2. The CDR3 loop spans 15 amino acids. V trimming: 4 bases; J trimming: 4 bases; junction bases outside the gene matches: 3. Germline V CDR1 and CDR2: SQVTM, ANQGSEA. The CDR3 DNA follows: TGCAGCGTTGCGGGACTAGCGGGAGAGTACAATGAGCAGTTCTTC. It specifies CSVAGLAGEYNEQFF.

This sequence joins TRBV30 and TRBJ2-3, with 8 bases that match TRBD2. Germline V gene lookup returns CDR1 GTSNPN and CDR2 SVGIG (reference sequence). The CDR3 length is 14 residues. V lost 0 bases, J lost 2 bases, and 1 base stayed unmatched. CDR3 nucleotide sequence: TGTGCCTGGAGTGTACTAGCGGACACAGATACGCAGTATTTT. Translation: CAWSVLADTDTQYF.

The chain couples TRBV7-8 to TRBJ2-7; TRBD1 matches 7 bases. The CDR3 loop spans 15 amino acids. Germline values: CDR1 SGHVS, CDR2 FQNEAQ. The V and J ends lost 2 bases and 4 bases, in that order; junction bases with no gene match: 8. The CDR3 DNA is TGTGCCAGCAGCTTAACGAGGGGGCTGGAGTACGAGCAGTACTTC. As protein: CASSLTRGLEYEQYF.

CDR3 residues: CASSARAGANTGELFF. CDR3 DNA: TGTGCCAGCAGCGCGCGGGCGGGGGCGAACACCGGGGAGCTGTTTTTT. This chain joins TRBV4-2 and TRBJ2-2, with TRBD2 identical over 7 bases. The ends lost 5 bases at V and 0 bases at J; junction bases unmatched: 6. This CDR3 comprises 16 residues. The V gene's germline CDR1 is LGHNA and CDR2 YNFKEQ.

This chain links TRBV9 with TRBJ2-3; 8 bases map to TRBD1. The CDR3 is 15 residues long. Germline loops: CDR1 SGDLS, CDR2 YYNGEE. V was pared by 3 bases and J by 0 bases, with 3 bases of the junction left unmatched. In DNA form, the CDR3 reads TGTGCCAGCAGCGCAGGGGGCGGCAGCACAGATACGCAGTATTTT. Residues: CASSAGGGSTDTQYF.

The rearrangement links TRBV5-1 to TRBJ1-2, with D uncertain. CDR1 and CDR2 (germline): SGHRS, YFSETQ. CDR3 length: 9 residues. V lost 5 bases, J lost 8 bases, and 4 bases lay in between. CDR3 residues: CASRRGYTF. CDR3 DNA sequence: TGCGCCAGCAGGAGAGGCTACACCTTC.

This chain links TRBV6-6 with TRBJ2-7, with D uncertain. The V end lost 5 bases, the J end lost 0 bases, and 5 bases lay between the germline ends. The germline V gene has CDR1 MNHNY and CDR2 SVGAGI (reference sequence). The CDR3 runs to 12 residues. CDR3 DNA sequence: TGTGCCAGCAGTCCGAGCTCCTACGAGCAGTACTTC. Translating gives CASSPSSYEQYF.